These 28 T cell receptor beta chains were all obtained from the same sample, sequenced in a study of T cell changes during pregnancy in multiple sclerosis. Profiling relied on immunoSEQ multiplex PCR, and the TCRdb table lists in-frame clones only, not all of them. The sample has some 30,000 clones, about 89% seen once. The specimen comprised CD8+ T cells from peripheral blood mononuclear cells, sampled in the second trimester of pregnancy. Source of these receptors: a female donor with multiple sclerosis, enrolled in a pregnancy study.

This rearrangement joins TRBV19 to TRBJ2-5, with 13 positions matching TRBD2. The V segment lost 5 bases and the J segment 4 bases; nucleotides outside the gene matches: 4. CDR1 and CDR2 from the germline V gene are LNHDA and SQIVND (reference sequence). The CDR3 sequence is 15 residues long. The CDR3 DNA is TGTGCCAGTAGTGCCCGGACTAGCGGGAGAGAGACCCAGTACTTC. Translated: CASSARTSGRETQYF.

This rearrangement joins TRBV4-3 to TRBJ1-2, with TRBD1 matching 8 bases. This CDR3 is 16 amino acids long. V lost 0 bases, J lost 3 bases, and 6 bases stayed unmatched. Germline V gene data show CDR1 as LGHNA and CDR2 as YSLEER. CDR3 coding DNA: TGCGCCAGCAGCCAAGAGCCGGACAGGGAGGACTATGGCTACACCTTC. Translating it yields CASSQEPDREDYGYTF.

This clone was detected a few times. The chain couples TRBV6-1 to TRBJ2-1; TRBD2 agrees at 13 bases. The germline CDR1 and CDR2 sequences are MNHNS and SASEGT. The CDR3 has 15 residues. The V gene end was trimmed by 2 bases and the J gene end by 10 bases; junction bases not matched to a gene: 5. CDR3 coding DNA: TGTGCCAGCAGTGAAACTAGCGGGGGGGCAGGGGAGCAGTTCTTC. Residues: CASSETSGGAGEQFF.

This chain links TRBV19 with TRBJ2-5, with D possibly TRBD2 on 5 matching bases. Trimming shortened V by 5 bases and J by 2 bases, and 12 bases separated the two germline ends. The CDR3 has 14 amino acids. Germline V gene sequence: CDR1 LNHDA, CDR2 SQIVND (reference sequence). The CDR3, as DNA: TGTGCCAGTAGTTCCCGACTACTTCAAGAGACCCAGTACTTC. Protein product: CASSSRLLQETQYF.

This clone showed up just a few times. This chain connects TRBV4-1 to TRBJ2-1; 9 bases are shared with TRBD2. The junction had 10 bases not matched to a gene; V was cut back by 8 bases and J by 8 bases. The CDR3 is made up of 14 amino acids. Germline CDR1 reads MGHRA; CDR2 reads YSYEKL. In DNA, the CDR3 is TGCGCCAGCGGTATGGGGGCTAGCGGGGATGAGCAGTTCTTC. Amino acids: CASGMGASGDEQFF.

The chain couples TRBV11-2 to TRBJ1-2; possible D gene TRBD1, 6 bases. This CDR3 has 15 amino acids. The V and J ends lost 1 base and 7 bases respectively, with 16 bases between them. Germline CDR1 reads SGHAT; CDR2 reads FQNNGV. The CDR3 spells CASSLVEVGALGYTF. The CDR3 bases are TGTGCCAGCAGCTTAGTTGAGGTGGGGGCGCTTGGCTACACCTTC.

CDR3 region: CASSLTVLAGRSYNEQFF. The CDR3, as DNA: TGTGCCAGCAGCTTAACTGTACTAGCGGGGAGATCCTACAATGAGCAGTTCTTC. The chain uses TRBV7-3 and TRBJ2-1; the match to TRBD2 covers 10 bases. The V gene end was trimmed by 0 bases and the J gene end by 1 base; junction bases not matched to a gene: 6. The CDR3 is 18 amino acids. Germline lookup yields CDR1 SGHTA and CDR2 FQGTGA. Full variable domain (rest looked up from reference TRBV7-3 and TRBJ2-1): GAGVSQTPSNKVTEKGKYVELRCDPISGHTALYWYRQSLGQGPEFLIYFQGTGAADDSGLPNDRFFAVRPEGSVSTLKIQRTERGDSAVYLCASSLTVLAGRSYNEQFFGPGTRLTVL.

This chain connects TRBV27 to TRBJ2-6; maybe TRBD1 (5 bases). From germline, CDR1 is MNHEY and CDR2 SMNVEV (reference sequence). V dropped 5 bases and J dropped 1 base, with 18 bases sitting between them. This CDR3 is 18 amino acids long. This chain's CDR3 is CASSPWGVTLSGANVLTF. CDR3 DNA sequence: TGTGCCAGCAGTCCGTGGGGCGTTACGTTATCTGGGGCCAACGTCCTGACTTTC.

This clone was counted between two and nine times. The sample has other DNA sequences that encode this CDR3 too. The gene calls are TRBV5-5 and TRBJ1-1, with a tentative D call TRBD1 (6 bases). The V end was cut by 0 bases, the J end by 5 bases, with 11 bases between. The CDR3 totals 14 residues. Per the germline V gene, CDR1 is SGHKS and CDR2 is YYEKEE (reference sequence). CDR3 DNA: TGTGCCAGCAGCTTGGAAAGGGGGGGAACTGAAGCTTTCTTT. It is translated as CASSLERGGTEAFF.

This chain uses TRBV5-1 with TRBJ2-7, with D unresolved. CDR1 and CDR2 (germline): SGHRS, YFSETQ. CDR3 length: 14 amino acids. V gave up 4 bases and J gave up 7 bases, with 18 bases separating them. This CDR3 is CASSRNRLFGEQYF. The CDR3 nucleotides are TGCGCCAGCAGCCGGAATCGACTGTTTGGGGAGCAGTACTTC.

The chain combines TRBV4-1 with TRBJ1-4; D possibly corresponds to TRBD1 (5 bases). Trimming took off 5 bases at V and 5 bases at J, with 12 bases between the two ends. This CDR3 has 14 amino acids. CDR1 and CDR2 (germline): MGHRA, YSYEKL. DNA for the CDR3: TGCGCCAGCAGCTTCGGGGGAGGGAATGAAAAACTGTTTTTT. Its protein product is CASSFGGGNEKLFF.

The chain carries TRBV5-4 and TRBJ1-1; D is unresolved. The germline V gene has CDR1 SGHNT and CDR2 YYREEE (reference sequence). The CDR3 length is 16 residues. V was trimmed by 0 bases and J by 4 bases, leaving 16 bases between them. CDR3 sequence reads: CASSLGGEELGTEAFF. CDR3 DNA: TGTGCCAGCAGCTTGGGCGGGGAGGAGCTGGGCACTGAAGCTTTCTTT.

The CDR3 bases are TGTGCCAGCAGCGATAGAGGGGGGCAGTTCTTC. Translation gives CASSDRGGQFF. The rearrangement uses TRBV11-2 and TRBJ2-1; D is possibly TRBD1 (6 bases). Germline lookup yields CDR1 SGHAT and CDR2 FQNNGV. Trimming shortened V by 5 bases and J by 12 bases, and 11 bases separated the two germline ends. This CDR3 spans 11 amino acids.

V and J are TRBV4-3 and TRBJ2-5, with 9 nucleotides matching TRBD2. This CDR3 contains 16 residues. Trimming took 3 bases from V and 3 from J; bases not matched to a gene: 8. Germline loops: CDR1 LGHNA, CDR2 YSLEER. Written as DNA, the CDR3 is TGCGCCAGCAGCCATGAATGGCGGGGGGGAAAAGAGACCCAGTACTTC. This codes for CASSHEWRGGKETQYF.

V usage is TRBV10-3 and J usage is TRBJ2-2, with D possibly being TRBD2 (5 bases). With 5 bases removed from V and 3 bases from J, the gap between germline ends came to 19 bases. Per germline, CDR1 ENHRY and CDR2 SYGVKD. The CDR3 runs 17 residues. For the CDR3, the DNA is TGTGCCATCAGTCAAGGACTGAACGGGATTGACACCGGGGAGCTGTTTTTT. Its translation is CAISQGLNGIDTGELFF.

V and J are TRBV2 and TRBJ1-2, with a weak D call TRBD1 (6 bases). The V and J ends lost 7 bases and 8 bases respectively, with 23 bases between them. From germline, CDR1 is SNHLY and CDR2 FYNNEI. This CDR3 region has 15 residues. In nucleotides, the CDR3 is TGTGCCAGCATCAGGCTTCCGGGGGGCCAACAGGGCTACACCTTC. It codes for CASIRLPGGQQGYTF.

This clone was seen only a few times. The chain joins TRBV2 to TRBJ1-2; D is unclear. This CDR3 spans 13 amino acids. V lost 1 base and J lost 6, with 9 bases in between. Looked up from germline, CDR1 is SNHLY and CDR2 is FYNNEI. This CDR3 is CASSEGPADGYTF. In DNA form, the CDR3 reads TGTGCCAGCAGTGAAGGCCCCGCAGATGGCTACACCTTC.

The rearrangement links TRBV11-2 to TRBJ1-4; 10 bases map to TRBD1. V shed 4 bases and J 7 bases; nucleotides not matched to a gene: 18. There are 19 residues in the CDR3. Germline CDR1 reads SGHAT; CDR2 reads FQNNGV. The CDR3 region is CASSSGVIDRGLWSEKLFF. CDR3 DNA: TGTGCCAGCAGCTCAGGCGTTATCGACAGGGGGCTTTGGAGTGAAAAACTGTTTTTT. Supplemented by reference TRBV11-2 and TRBJ1-4, the full variable domain reads EAGVAQSPRYKIIEKRQSVAFWCNPISGHATLYWYQQILGQGPKLLIQFQNNGVVDDSQLPKDRFSAERLKGVDSTLKIQPAKLEDSAVYLCASSSGVIDRGLWSEKLFFGSGTQLSVL.

The chain combines TRBV30 with TRBJ2-1; the D is unclear. This CDR3 spans 13 amino acids. Germline CDR1 and CDR2: GTSNPN and SVGIG (reference sequence). Trimming pared 1 base from V and 9 bases from J, leaving 13 bases between. The CDR3: CAWSASLLIEQFF. CDR3 DNA: TGTGCCTGGAGTGCATCACTCCTTATTGAGCAGTTCTTC.

V and J are TRBV30 and TRBJ2-1; tentative D call: TRBD2 (5 bases). Germline V gene sequence: CDR1 GTSNPN, CDR2 SVGIG (reference sequence). The CDR3 extends over 13 amino acids. V dropped 1 base and J dropped 4 bases, with 8 bases sitting between them. CDR3 DNA sequence: TGTGCCTGGAGTGGAGGACTTTACAATGAGCAGTTCTTC. Amino acids: CAWSGGLYNEQFF.

The chain combines TRBV15 with TRBJ1-6, with TRBD1 identical over 9 bases. This CDR3 is built from 15 residues. In germline, CDR1 is LNHNV, CDR2 YYDKDF (reference sequence). Losses at the gene ends were 3 bases for V and 8 bases for J; bases not matched to a gene: 5. In nucleotides, the CDR3 is TGTGCCACCAGCAGGACAGGGGGAACCTATTCACCCCTCCACTTT. Translation: CATSRTGGTYSPLHF.

The chain couples TRBV30 to TRBJ1-2; no reliable D call. The germline V gene has CDR1 GTSNPN and CDR2 SVGIG (reference sequence). V was shortened by 4 bases and J by 4 bases, with 19 bases between the two germline ends. The CDR3 length is 15 residues. CDR3 residues: CAWMPPIGVGYGYTF. The DNA of the CDR3 is TGTGCCTGGATGCCCCCGATCGGGGTGGGCTATGGCTACACCTTC.

The chain has TRBV28 and TRBJ2-5, with D maybe TRBD1 (7 bases). The CDR3 covers 17 residues. The germline V and J ends were trimmed by 3 bases and 5 bases, with 22 bases remaining between them. Germline CDR1 and CDR2: MDHEN and SYDVKM. The CDR3 coding sequence is TGTGCCAGCAGTTTTTCCCCTTTGGGCAGGGGGAGGGAGACCCAGTACTTC. It is translated as CASSFSPLGRGRETQYF.

The rearrangement links TRBV28 to TRBJ1-2; tentative D call: TRBD1 (5 bases). Per the germline V gene, CDR1 is MDHEN and CDR2 is SYDVKM. V gave up 5 bases and J gave up 6 bases, with 16 bases separating them. The CDR3 is 14 amino acids. Written as DNA, the CDR3 is TGTGCCAGCAGTCCCGCGGGGGGAATTGATGGCTACACCTTC. Protein product: CASSPAGGIDGYTF.

The CDR3 DNA sequence: TGTGCCAGCAGTCTGGGGGAGGCCGGGAATTCACCCCTCCACTTT. This gives the protein CASSLGEAGNSPLHF. The genes are TRBV28 and TRBJ1-6, with a possible D match to TRBD1 (5 bases). V was clipped by 5 bases and J by 7 bases, with 15 bases between them. CDR3 length: 15 amino acids. CDR1 MDHEN and CDR2 SYDVKM come from the germline V gene.

The chain has TRBV9 and TRBJ2-7; D is unresolved. Germline CDR1 reads SGDLS; CDR2 reads YYNGEE. The CDR3 contains 13 residues. Trimming cost V 6 bases and J 3 bases, with 13 bases left between them. CDR3 nucleotides: TGTGCCAGCAACCAGGCGCCGGACTACGAGCAGTACTTC. This gives the protein CASNQAPDYEQYF.

The chain recombines TRBV7-6 with TRBJ2-1; no firm D call. V dropped 0 bases and J dropped 10 bases, with 7 bases sitting between them. This CDR3 is 12 amino acids long. Looked up from germline, CDR1 is SGHVS and CDR2 is FNYEAQ. In nucleotides, the CDR3 is TGTGCCAGCAGCTTAGCGGGCCGGGAGCAGTTCTTC. Translation: CASSLAGREQFF.

The rearrangement uses TRBV5-5 and TRBJ2-3; D might be TRBD1 (5 bases). The CDR3 loop spans 16 amino acids. Trimming removed 7 bases from V and 0 bases from J, with 18 bases in between. Germline CDR1 is SGHKS and CDR2 is YYEKEE (reference sequence). Written as DNA, the CDR3 is TGTGCCAGCGTGGGGCCTGGAACTACTAGCACAGATACGCAGTATTTT. Translating gives CASVGPGTTSTDTQYF.